This TCR beta chain was recovered during a study of blood T cell repertoires in COVID-19. Overall study context: Both acute and convalescent COVID-19 samples were obtained from the United States, Italy and Spain. PBMCs, B-cell-depleted T cells, or T cells were the source of the cDNA or gDNA that made up the material.

Original handling: Reference gene primer amplification gave estimated nucleated cell counts. Libraries were prepared by immunoSEQ multiplex PCR; TCRdb keeps only in-frame clonotypes and omits some of them. The DNA gave D and trimming, while V, J and clone size come from that table. The data show 95,000 to 110,000 clones, around 84% seen once. With regard to this clone: One end of the junction is discordant with germline, which a read error may explain.

In germline, CDR1 is MNHEY, CDR2 SMNVEV (reference sequence). This CDR3 is 13 amino acids long. The clonotype comes from a human donor in a cohort sampled during active COVID-19. Sequenced: peripheral blood. The V and J genes are TRBV27 and TRBJ2-4; possible D gene TRBD2, 8 bases. The CDR3 sequence: CASSPSGGGGSTF. The CDR3 region has the DNA TGTGCCAGCAGTCCCTCGGGAGGGGGCGGGTCCACCTTC.